Presented here are 19 T cell receptor beta chains from one specimen sequenced in a study of CD8 T cells in ankylosing spondylitis. Study findings and constraints: Blood from ankylosing spondylitis patients appeared to carry a characteristic eight-variant TCR beta motif.

Which antigens these TCRs recognize remains unknown. One entry per CDR3 protein, called by TCRdb with MiXCR from the 5' RACE reads. This table holds about 840,000 distinct CDR3 sequences, roughly 10% found once. Sequenced material: blood, either unsorted or a sorted T cell fraction (not recorded which). The receptor set was obtained from a male donor with ankylosing spondylitis.

The chain is built from TRBV20-1 and TRBJ1-3, with TRBD1 as a possible D gene (5 bases). This CDR3 is 14 amino acids long. Germline V gene data show CDR1 as DFQATT and CDR2 as SNEGSKA (reference sequence). Trimming left V 3 bases short and J 1 base short, with 10 bases between. The CDR3 DNA reads as TGCAGTGCTAGGGAGGGGAGTTCTGGAAACACCATATATTTT. It specifies CSAREGSSGNTIYF.

The table lists this clonotype with a few counts. V and J are TRBV24-1 and TRBJ2-3, with no clear D. This CDR3 is 15 amino acids long. With 6 bases removed from V and 3 bases from J, the gap between germline ends came to 15 bases. Looked up from germline, CDR1 is KGHDR and CDR2 is SFDVKD. The CDR3 region has the DNA TGTGCCACCAGTAACACCGACGGCAGGACAGATACGCAGTATTTT. This gives the protein CATSNTDGRTDTQYF.

This clonotype was observed a few times. The J gene is TRBJ2-7, the V gene TRBV18; no reliable D call. This CDR3 contains 17 residues. The germline V and J ends were trimmed by 3 bases and 4 bases, with 22 bases remaining between them. Germline V gene sequence: CDR1 KGHSH, CDR2 LQKENI. The DNA of the CDR3 is TGTGCCAGCTCACCCCTCGGTGCAGGCAGTGAGTTGTACGAGCAGTACTTC. Translated, it gives CASSPLGAGSELYEQYF.

This clonotype was observed a handful of times. The V gene is TRBV6-5, the J gene TRBJ2-5, with D tentatively TRBD2 (5 bases). CDR1 is MNHEY, CDR2 SVGAGI, per germline. CDR3 length equals 14 residues. Trimming took 0 bases from V and 7 from J, leaving 12 bases between them. CDR3 sequence reads: CASSYSGPRGTQYF. CDR3 DNA sequence: TGTGCCAGCAGTTACTCGGGTCCACGGGGGACCCAGTACTTC.

This clonotype turned up a few times. This chain connects TRBV5-6 to TRBJ2-1; D is ambiguous. Germline values: CDR1 SGHDT, CDR2 YYEEEE. The CDR3 loop spans 15 amino acids. V was shortened by 1 base and J by 0 bases, with 8 bases between the two germline ends. This CDR3 reads CASSLTAYSYNEQFF. CDR3 sequence (DNA): TGTGCCAGCAGCTTGACTGCCTACTCCTACAATGAGCAGTTCTTC.

This clonotype was detected a few times. The chain joins TRBV20-1 to TRBJ2-1; D is uncertain. Germline V gives CDR1 DFQATT, CDR2 SNEGSKA (reference sequence). The CDR3 runs 14 residues. Trimming removed 2 bases from V and 2 bases from J, with 10 bases in between. The CDR3 DNA reads TGCAGTGCTAGAAAGTTGGTTACCTACAATGAGCAGTTCTTC. Residues: CSARKLVTYNEQFF.

The chain uses TRBV4-2 and TRBJ2-5, with D unresolved. This CDR3 spans 14 amino acids. Trimming took 0 bases from V and 9 from J, leaving 14 bases between them. Germline loops: CDR1 LGHNA, CDR2 YNFKEQ. CDR3 amino acids: CASSQDRTEVAQYF. In nucleotides, the CDR3 is TGTGCCAGCAGCCAAGACCGAACAGAAGTGGCCCAGTACTTC.

The chain combines TRBV20-1 with TRBJ2-7; TRBD1 or TRBD2 may be the D gene (6 bases each). The V gene's germline CDR1 is DFQATT and CDR2 SNEGSKA (reference sequence). Trimming stripped 2 bases from V and 5 bases from J, with 13 bases between. CDR3 size: 13 residues. The CDR3 sequence is CSARLSGADEQYF. As DNA, the CDR3 is TGCAGTGCTAGACTCTCGGGGGCGGACGAGCAGTACTTC.

This clonotype was seen a handful of times. V usage is TRBV15 and J usage is TRBJ2-1; tentatively, D is TRBD2 (6 bases). The germline gives CDR1 LNHNV, CDR2 YYDKDF (reference sequence). V gave up 1 base and J gave up 8 bases, with 12 bases separating them. There are 14 residues in the CDR3. The CDR3 protein is CATSRAIGGDEQFF. The CDR3 DNA reads TGTGCCACCAGCAGAGCGATAGGCGGGGATGAGCAGTTCTTC.

The rearrangement links TRBV20-1 to TRBJ1-5, with no clear D. This CDR3 has 11 amino acids. Germline-derived CDR1 and CDR2 are DFQATT and SNEGSKA (reference sequence). Between the trimmed V and J ends, which lost 7 bases and 2 bases, there was a span of 6 bases. CDR3 in amino acids: CSVTGNQPQHF. For the CDR3, the DNA is TGCAGTGTCACGGGCAATCAGCCCCAGCATTTT.

The chain is built from TRBV6-5 and TRBJ2-1; 7 nucleotides align to TRBD2. In germline, CDR1 is MNHEY, CDR2 SVGAGI. The CDR3 sequence is 14 residues long. The V segment lost 4 bases and the J segment 10 bases; nucleotides outside the gene matches: 10. CDR3 nucleotide sequence: TGTGCCAGCAGTTCCCCGAGACTAGCAGGAGAGCAGTTCTTC. It yields the protein CASSSPRLAGEQFF.

The chain couples TRBV7-2 to TRBJ1-1, with TRBD1 identical over 8 bases. This CDR3 has 15 amino acids. Germline values: CDR1 SGHTA, CDR2 FQGNSA. With 6 bases clipped from V and 5 bases from J, the junction kept 11 bases outside the gene matches. CDR3 nucleotide sequence: TGTGCCAGCAGGCACAGCAGGGGGCGAAGGACTGAAGCTTTCTTT. This codes for CASRHSRGRRTEAFF.

This clonotype was counted a few times. This sequence joins TRBV5-1 and TRBJ2-3; TRBD1 matches 10 bases. Trimming cost V 2 bases and J 1 base; bases outside gene matches: 4. The CDR3 totals 16 residues. CDR1 is SGHRS and CDR2 is YFSETQ in the germline V gene. The CDR3 spells CASSFSGTGGTDTQYF. In DNA form, the CDR3 reads TGCGCCAGCAGCTTCTCCGGGACAGGGGGCACAGATACGCAGTATTTT.

This clonotype was picked up a small number of times. The chain combines TRBV19 with TRBJ2-6, with D uncertain. Per the germline V gene, CDR1 is LNHDA and CDR2 is SQIVND (reference sequence). V gave up 4 bases and J gave up 2 bases, with 15 bases separating them. The CDR3 is 17 amino acids. DNA for the CDR3: TGTGCCAGTAGTAGGCCCCAAGCCTCCCCTGGGGCCAACGTCCTGACTTTC. Translated: CASSRPQASPGANVLTF.

The gene calls are TRBV27 and TRBJ1-4; TRBD1 agrees at 8 bases. Looked up from germline, CDR1 is MNHEY and CDR2 is SMNVEV (reference sequence). This CDR3 comprises 14 residues. V was pared by 6 bases and J by 3 bases, with 3 bases of the junction left unmatched. The CDR3 region has the DNA TGTGCCAGCAGCGACAGGGGTTCTAATGAAAAACTGTTTTTT. Amino acids: CASSDRGSNEKLFF.

This clonotype was observed a handful of times. The chain joins TRBV18 to TRBJ1-6, with a tentative D call TRBD1 (5 bases). V gave up 5 bases and J gave up 8 bases, with 16 bases separating them. The germline CDR1 and CDR2 sequences are KGHSH and LQKENI. This CDR3 region has 15 residues. The CDR3 nucleotides are TGTGCCAGCTCATTGGACGGCGGGGGGTATTCACCCCTCCACTTT. This sequence encodes CASSLDGGGYSPLHF.

In this sample, this clonotype turned up many times. This sequence joins TRBV4-1 and TRBJ1-5, with D unclear. CDR3 length equals 15 residues. Looked up from germline, CDR1 is MGHRA and CDR2 is YSYEKL. Trimming cost V 1 base and J 1 base, with 8 bases left between them. CDR3 bases: TGCGCCAGCAGCCAAGTCTGGGAAAGCAATCAGCCCCAGCATTTT. Translation: CASSQVWESNQPQHF.

This clonotype was observed a few times. The rearrangement joins TRBV9 to TRBJ2-1; D uncertain. The V end was cut by 2 bases, the J end by 5 bases, with 5 bases between. Germline lookup yields CDR1 SGDLS and CDR2 YYNGEE. The CDR3 spans 12 residues. CDR3 DNA sequence: TGTGCCAGCAGCGTGGACCACAATGAGCAGTTCTTC. Amino acid sequence: CASSVDHNEQFF.

Written as DNA, the CDR3 is TGTGCCAGCTCACCCGACAGTTTCTACGAGCAGTACTTC. It specifies CASSPDSFYEQYF. V usage is TRBV18 and J usage is TRBJ2-7, with a weak D call TRBD1 (5 bases). Trimming removed 3 bases at V and 3 bases at J, with 9 bases between. The CDR3 covers 13 residues. Germline V lookup: CDR1 KGHSH, CDR2 LQKENI.